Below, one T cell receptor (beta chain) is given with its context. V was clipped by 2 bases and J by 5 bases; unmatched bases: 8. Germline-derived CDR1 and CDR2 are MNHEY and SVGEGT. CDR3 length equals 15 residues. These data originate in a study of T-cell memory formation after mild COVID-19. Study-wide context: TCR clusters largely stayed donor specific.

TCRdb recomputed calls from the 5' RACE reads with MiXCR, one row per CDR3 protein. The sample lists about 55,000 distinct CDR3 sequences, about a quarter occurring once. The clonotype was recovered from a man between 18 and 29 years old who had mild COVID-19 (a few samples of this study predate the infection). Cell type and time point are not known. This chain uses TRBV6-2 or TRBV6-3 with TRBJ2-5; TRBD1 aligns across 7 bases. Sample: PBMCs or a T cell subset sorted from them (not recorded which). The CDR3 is CASSYRTRQGETQYF. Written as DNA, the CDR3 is TGTGCCAGCAGTTACCGAACAAGACAGGGTGAGACCCAGTACTTC.